This T cell receptor (beta chain) emerged from a study of post-analysis software for immune sequencing data. Unique molecular identifiers had been added to the TCR beta cDNA libraries. TCRdb reprocessed the PCR reads via MiXCR and lists one record per CDR3 protein. The sample records 750,000 to 900,000 distinct CDR3 sequences, around 45% being singletons. This clonotype was detected a few times. The antigen is unknown. Per the germline V gene, CDR1 is SQVTM and CDR2 is ANQGSEA. The CDR3 extends over 15 amino acids. Whole-study findings and limits: Higher frequency in patients than in controls was seen for about 5 TRBV segments, with TRBV5-6, TRBV5-1 and TRBV20-1 among them.

This clonotype was obtained from a girl aged 5 to 17 with multiple sclerosis. This rearrangement joins TRBV29-1 to TRBJ2-5, with 7 bases fitting TRBD1. The end of the DNA aligns better with TRBJ2-7, so the J call may be wrong. The specimen sequenced was blood. The CDR3 protein is CSVDLWTGGSYEQYF. Written as DNA, the CDR3 is TGCAGCGTTGATCTCTGGACAGGCGGTTCTTACGAGCAGTACTTC.